The 13 T cell receptor beta chains in this list originate from one sample, sequenced in a study of regulatory dendritic cells for organ transplantation. Allogeneic regulatory or mature dendritic cells were co-cultured for more than 4 days with CFSE-labeled sorted T cells at 1:10. No antigens are known for them. Sequenced by immunoSEQ multiplex PCR; TCRdb stores in-frame clones only, minus some. The sample lists roughly 11,000 clones, about 90% occurring once. Source material: naive CD8+ T cells from blood cultured with dendritic cells. Subset reported: CD45RA+ naive T cells. The receptor set was obtained from a human donor in good health.

This clone was picked up a small number of times. V is TRBV5-4 and J is TRBJ1-1; the D is unclear. V dropped 0 bases and J dropped 4 bases, with 7 bases sitting between them. Germline CDR1 is SGHNT and CDR2 is YYREEE (reference sequence). The length of the CDR3 is 13 residues. CDR3 DNA sequence: TGTGCCAGCAGCTTGGCCGGGAGCACTGAAGCTTTCTTT. It yields the protein CASSLAGSTEAFF.

The chain has TRBV5-4 and TRBJ2-7; tentative D call: TRBD2 (6 bases). Germline values: CDR1 SGHNT, CDR2 YYREEE (reference sequence). V lost 6 bases to trimming and J lost 3 bases, with 19 bases between them. The CDR3 has 15 residues. CDR3 nucleotide sequence: TGTGCCAGCACTAAAACCGGGTCGGACTACTACGAGCAGTACTTC. It yields the protein CASTKTGSDYYEQYF.

CDR3 coding DNA: TGCAGCGTTGACGACAGGGGGCGTTCTGACACTGAAGCTTTCTTT. This sequence encodes CSVDDRGRSDTEAFF. The chain has TRBV29-1 and TRBJ1-1, with 10 positions matching TRBD1. The CDR3 loop spans 15 amino acids. Germline assignment: CDR1 SQVTM and CDR2 ANQGSEA. Trimming took 3 bases from V and 3 from J; bases not matched to a gene: 7.

The table lists this clone with a few counts. One end of the junction fails to match germline, which may point to a read error. The chain carries TRBV4-1 and TRBJ1-2; unclear D gene. The CDR3 covers 11 residues. Germline V gene lookup returns CDR1 MGHRA and CDR2 YSYEKL. The CDR3: CASSQGPRKWF. For the CDR3, the DNA is TGCGCCAGCAGCCAAGGTCCGAGGAAATGGTTC.

This clone was found once. CDR3: CASSPSDGPRGYTF. In nucleotides, the CDR3 is TGTGCCAGCAGCCCGAGTGACGGACCGAGAGGCTACACCTTC. The chain couples TRBV5-4 to TRBJ1-2; unclear D gene. The length of the CDR3 is 14 residues. V was pared by 4 bases and J by 8 bases, with 18 bases between. Germline CDR1 SGHNT, CDR2 YYREEE (reference sequence).

The chain combines TRBV28 with TRBJ2-5; 7 nucleotides match TRBD1. Losses at the gene ends were 2 bases for V and 5 bases for J; bases not matched to a gene: 11. The CDR3 runs 16 residues. Germline values: CDR1 MDHEN, CDR2 SYDVKM. CDR3 region: CASSLGLDRVVETQYF. The CDR3 DNA reads TGTGCCAGCAGTTTAGGTCTCGACAGGGTGGTGGAGACCCAGTACTTC.

The genes are TRBV7-2 and TRBJ2-7, with D possibly matching TRBD1 (5 bases). Between the trimmed V and J ends, which lost 3 bases and 2 bases, there was a span of 11 bases. The germline V gene has CDR1 SGHTA and CDR2 FQGNSA. CDR3 length equals 14 residues. CDR3 loop: CASSFGAFAYEQYF. The DNA for the CDR3 is TGTGCCAGCAGCTTTGGGGCCTTTGCCTACGAGCAGTACTTC.

The chain couples TRBV4-3 to TRBJ2-3; D gene uncertain. The V gene's germline CDR1 is LGHNA and CDR2 YSLEER. The CDR3 has 14 residues. V lost 0 bases and J lost 2, with 6 bases in between. CDR3 coding DNA: TGCGCCAGCAGCCAAGATCCACACACAGATACGCAGTATTTT. Its protein is CASSQDPHTDTQYF.

The gene calls are TRBV7-9 and TRBJ1-2; a possible D gene is TRBD1 (5 bases). V lost 4 bases and J 0 bases, leaving 15 bases between the germline ends. CDR3 length equals 16 residues. Per the germline V gene, CDR1 is SEHNR and CDR2 is FQNEAQ (reference sequence). This CDR3 is CASSSGVGLTNYGYTF. The CDR3 DNA sequence: TGTGCCAGCAGCTCGGGGGTAGGGCTTACTAACTATGGCTACACCTTC.

The chain links TRBV5-4 to TRBJ2-7; D gene unclear. This CDR3 has 13 amino acids. V was cut by 6 bases and J by 2 bases, with 12 bases left in between. Germline V CDR1 and CDR2: SGHNT, YYREEE (reference sequence). CDR3 nucleotides: TGTGCCAGCAATGACGGGCGAGCCTACGAGCAGTACTTC. This gives the protein CASNDGRAYEQYF.

This clone has just one count. The CDR3 DNA sequence: TGTGCCAGCAGTTCCCCCGACAGGGCCCCTTACAATGAGCAGTTCTTC. It encodes CASSSPDRAPYNEQFF. The chain is built from TRBV27 and TRBJ2-1; 7 bases map to TRBD1. CDR3 length equals 16 residues. Trimming took 4 bases from V and 4 from J; bases not matched to a gene: 10. In germline, CDR1 is MNHEY, CDR2 SMNVEV (reference sequence).

The rearrangement joins TRBV19 to TRBJ2-3; possible D gene TRBD2, 5 bases. This CDR3 spans 14 amino acids. V lost 6 bases and J 8 bases, leaving 18 bases between the germline ends. Germline CDR1 and CDR2: LNHDA and SQIVND (reference sequence). The CDR3 reads CASRITSSEVTQYF. CDR3 nucleotides: TGTGCCAGTAGGATAACAAGTAGCGAGGTTACGCAGTATTTT.

This chain uses TRBV14 with TRBJ2-7; TRBD2 is a possible D gene (6 bases). The CDR3 is 13 residues long. Germline V gene sequence: CDR1 SGHDN, CDR2 FVKESK. The V gene lost 3 bases and the J gene lost 6 bases, with 12 bases spanning the gap. As DNA, the CDR3 is TGTGCCAGCAGCCATACTGGGGGGAGCGAGCAGTACTTC. Protein: CASSHTGGSEQYF. Full variable domain (remainder filled in from reference TRBV14 and TRBJ2-7): EAGVTQFPSHSVIEKGQTVTLRCDPISGHDNLYWYRRVMGKEIKFLLHFVKESKQDESGMPNNRFLAERTGGTYSTLKVQPAELEDSGVYFCASSHTGGSEQYFGPGTRLTVT.